This record covers a single T cell receptor beta chain. TCRdb re-analysed the 5' RACE reads in MiXCR, keeping a single row per CDR3 protein. The sample has fewer than 400,000 distinct CDR3 sequences, 6.2% seen once. This entry is derived from a study of T cells after yellow fever vaccination. In the study overall: Libraries from low-cell-number fractions were prepared with the SMART-Seq v4 Ultra Low Input RNA kit.

J gave up 6 bases and V 3 bases, and 7 bases lay outside the gene matches. The CDR3 has 16 residues. CDR1 LGHNA and CDR2 YSLEER come from the germline V gene. This material consisted of PBMCs, taken 5 days after the yellow fever booster vaccination. The clonotype was recovered from a man between 25 and 39 years old who received the YFV17D yellow fever vaccine. The chain combines TRBV4-3 with TRBJ2-1; TRBD2 aligns across 11 bases. CDR3 sequence: CASSHEASGRTNEQFF. The CDR3 DNA is TGCGCCAGCAGCCATGAGGCTAGCGGGAGGACCAATGAGCAGTTCTTC.